This T cell receptor (beta chain) is from a study of beta chain features in type 1 diabetes. This CDR3 is built from 12 residues. V lost 1 base, J lost 7 bases, and 7 bases lay in between. Germline V lookup: CDR1 MNHNS, CDR2 SASEGT. To note about this clone: Its antigen is unidentified.

The investigators reverse transcribed all of the isolated RNA, so they sequenced expressed TCRB transcripts. The repertoire was sequenced with immunoSEQ multiplex PCR; TCRdb's copy has only in-frame clones and lacks some. The table includes over 300,000 clones, 8% detected once. Study conclusions and caveats: Cells with high TCR expression could be over-represented by cDNA sequencing. A pattern of fewer insertions and more deletions at VDJ junctions was seen in type 1 diabetes patients.

CD45RO/CCR7/CD25/CD127/CD95/CD27 staining was used to isolate CD4+ naive, central memory, regulatory and stem cell-like memory cells by sorting. The gene calls are TRBV6-1 and TRBJ2-5; D remains ambiguous. Sequenced sample: central memory CD4+ T cells from blood. The TCR originated in a woman aged 18-35 years in good health. CDR3 DNA: TGTGCCAGCAGTGAAGGGTTTGTGACCCAGTACTTC. It yields the protein CASSEGFVTQYF.